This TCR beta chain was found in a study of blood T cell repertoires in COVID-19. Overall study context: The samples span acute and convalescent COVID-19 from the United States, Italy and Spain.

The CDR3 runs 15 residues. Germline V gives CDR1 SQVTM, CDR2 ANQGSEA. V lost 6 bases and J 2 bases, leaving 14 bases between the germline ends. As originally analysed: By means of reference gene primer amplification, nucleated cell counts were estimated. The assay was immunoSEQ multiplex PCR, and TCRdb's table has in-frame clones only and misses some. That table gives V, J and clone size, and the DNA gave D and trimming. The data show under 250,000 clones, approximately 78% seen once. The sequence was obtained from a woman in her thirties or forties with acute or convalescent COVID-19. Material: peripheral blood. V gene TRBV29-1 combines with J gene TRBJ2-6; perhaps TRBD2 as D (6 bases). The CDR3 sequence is CSVKKEGTGANVLTF. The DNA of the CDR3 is TGCAGCGTAAAAAAGGAGGGGACTGGGGCCAACGTCCTGACTTTC.